This paragraph reports one T cell receptor (beta chain). This sample is part of a study of blood T cells in healthy people across ages. A second roughly 7 to 11 cycle PCR used barcoded and J-beta primers. TCRdb fed the 5' RACE reads into MiXCR, producing one record per CDR3 protein. The sample shows more than 900,000 distinct CDR3 sequences, less than 25% of them seen only once. Germline V gene lookup returns CDR1 LGHDT and CDR2 YNNKEL (reference sequence). J gave up 4 bases and V 3 bases, and 7 bases lay outside the gene matches. The CDR3 is 15 amino acids. The same sample was also used in a study of T cells of mothers and their children.

This TCR was recovered from a girl aged 2-9 years in good health. The chain recombines TRBV3-1 with TRBJ2-5; 8 positions match TRBD2. Sequencing was performed on blood. The CDR3 loop reads CASSQARGGIETQYF. The CDR3 DNA sequence: TGTGCCAGCAGCCAGGCGCGCGGGGGGATAGAGACCCAGTACTTC.